In this sample, the clone carrying this T cell receptor beta chain turned up a few times. Each CDR3 protein gets one entry after TCRdb re-called the PCR reads with MiXCR. The sample lists about 320,000 distinct CDR3 sequences; roughly 24% were seen once. The data are from a study of molecular identifiers for immune sequencing clone quantification. The clonotype originates from a human donor in good health. Some libraries in this study had Jurkat cell RNA spiked in. Sequenced sample: naive CD8+ T cells from blood, with Jurkat cell RNA spiked in. As to subset: FACS-sorted CD8+CD4-CCR7+CD45RA+ naive T cells.

The CDR3, as DNA: TGTGCCAGCAGTCCCTACAAAGACTACACTGAAGCTTTCTTT. Translating gives CASSPYKDYTEAFF. The chain has TRBV27 and TRBJ1-1; D gene ambiguous. The CDR3 runs to 14 residues. V lost 5 bases and J 3 bases, leaving 13 bases between the germline ends. CDR1 is MNHEY, CDR2 SMNVEV, per germline (reference sequence).